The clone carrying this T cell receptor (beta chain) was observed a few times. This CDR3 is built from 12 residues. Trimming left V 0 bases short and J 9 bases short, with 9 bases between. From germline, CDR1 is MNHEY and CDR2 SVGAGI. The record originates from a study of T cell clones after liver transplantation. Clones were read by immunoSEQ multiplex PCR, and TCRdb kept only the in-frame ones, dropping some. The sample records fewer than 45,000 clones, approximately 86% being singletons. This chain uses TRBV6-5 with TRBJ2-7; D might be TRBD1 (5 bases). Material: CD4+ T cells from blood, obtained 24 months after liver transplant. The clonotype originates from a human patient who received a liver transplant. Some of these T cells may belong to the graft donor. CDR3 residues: CASSYSGQGQYF. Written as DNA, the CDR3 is TGTGCCAGCAGTTACTCGGGGCAGGGGCAGTACTTC.